This paragraph covers one T cell receptor (beta chain) sequence. The method was immunoSEQ multiplex PCR; TCRdb's version includes in-frame clones alone and lacks a portion of them. This repertoire shows around 26,000 clones, around 88% found once; its top ten account for about 9%. This specimen belongs to a study of T cells in localized non-small cell lung cancer. The receptor's source is a woman aged 35-70 years with stage III lung adenocarcinoma. Specimen: peripheral blood mononuclear cells, collected before any cancer treatment.

In DNA, the CDR3 is TGTGCCAGCAGCCTCCACCGGGACTACGACATCAATGAGCAGTTCTTC. It yields the protein CASSLHRDYDINEQFF. V gene TRBV7-8 combines with J gene TRBJ2-1; TRBD2 agrees at 7 bases. V was pared by 5 bases and J by 6 bases, with 13 bases of the junction left unmatched. The germline gives CDR1 SGHVS, CDR2 FQNEAQ. The CDR3 totals 16 residues.